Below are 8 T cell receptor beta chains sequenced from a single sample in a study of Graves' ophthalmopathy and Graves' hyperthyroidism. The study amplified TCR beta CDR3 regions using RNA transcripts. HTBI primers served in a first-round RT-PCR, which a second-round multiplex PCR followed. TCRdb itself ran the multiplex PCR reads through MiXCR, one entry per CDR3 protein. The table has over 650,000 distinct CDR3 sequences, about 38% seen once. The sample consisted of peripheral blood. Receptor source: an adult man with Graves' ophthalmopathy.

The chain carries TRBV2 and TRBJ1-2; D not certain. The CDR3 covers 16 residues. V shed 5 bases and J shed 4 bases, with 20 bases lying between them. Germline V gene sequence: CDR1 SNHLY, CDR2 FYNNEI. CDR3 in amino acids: CASSYDLRPWGYGYTF. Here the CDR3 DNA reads TGTGCCAGCAGTTACGATTTACGACCTTGGGGCTATGGCTACACCTTC.

This chain's CDR3 is CASGGQAVLGSYEQYF. The CDR3 DNA reads TGTGCCAGCGGGGGACAGGCGGTATTAGGTTCCTACGAGCAGTACTTC. The chain has TRBV5-6 and TRBJ2-7; 8 bases map to TRBD1. Trimming took 7 bases from V and 1 from J; bases not matched to a gene: 13. The CDR3 sequence is 16 residues long. The V gene's germline CDR1 is SGHDT and CDR2 YYEEEE.

The CDR3 bases are TGTGCCAGCCAAGGCGGCGGCTATGGCTACACCTTC. This sequence encodes CASQGGGYGYTF. The chain uses TRBV7-2 and TRBJ1-2; D call uncertain. CDR3 length: 12 amino acids. The V end was cut by 8 bases, the J end by 4 bases, with 11 bases between. Germline CDR1 and CDR2: SGHTA and FQGNSA.

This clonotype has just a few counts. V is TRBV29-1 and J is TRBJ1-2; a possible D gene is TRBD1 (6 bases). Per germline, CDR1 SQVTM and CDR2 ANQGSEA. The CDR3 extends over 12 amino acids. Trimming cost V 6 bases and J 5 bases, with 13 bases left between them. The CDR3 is CSVEDRRYGYTF. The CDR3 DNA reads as TGCAGCGTCGAGGACAGACGATATGGCTACACCTTC.

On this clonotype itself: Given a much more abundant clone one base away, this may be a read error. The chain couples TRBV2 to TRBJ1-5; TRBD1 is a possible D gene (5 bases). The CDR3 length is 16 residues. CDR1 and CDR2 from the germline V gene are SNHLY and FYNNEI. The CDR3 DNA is TGTGCCAGCAGTGAAGCGGGGCAGTATAGCAATCAGCCCCGGCATTTT. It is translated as CASSEAGQYSNQPRHF.

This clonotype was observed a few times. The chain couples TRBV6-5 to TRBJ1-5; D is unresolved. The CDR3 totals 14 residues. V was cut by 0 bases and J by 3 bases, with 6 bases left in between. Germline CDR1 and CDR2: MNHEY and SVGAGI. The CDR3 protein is CASSYSRFNQPQHF. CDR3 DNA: TGTGCCAGCAGTTACTCCAGGTTCAATCAGCCCCAGCATTTT.

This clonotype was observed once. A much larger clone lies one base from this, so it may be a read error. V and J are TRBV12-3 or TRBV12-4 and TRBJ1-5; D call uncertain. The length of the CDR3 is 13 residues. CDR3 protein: CASGFGHLSPQHF. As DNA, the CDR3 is TGTGCCAGCGGTTTCGGCCATCTCTCGCCCCAGCATTTT.

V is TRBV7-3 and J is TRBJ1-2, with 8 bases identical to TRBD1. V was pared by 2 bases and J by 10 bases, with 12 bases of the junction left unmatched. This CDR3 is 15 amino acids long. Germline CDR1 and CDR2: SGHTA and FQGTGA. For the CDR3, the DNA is TGTGCCAGCAGCTTACCGCCGGGACAGGACGATTACTACACCTTC. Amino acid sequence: CASSLPPGQDDYYTF.